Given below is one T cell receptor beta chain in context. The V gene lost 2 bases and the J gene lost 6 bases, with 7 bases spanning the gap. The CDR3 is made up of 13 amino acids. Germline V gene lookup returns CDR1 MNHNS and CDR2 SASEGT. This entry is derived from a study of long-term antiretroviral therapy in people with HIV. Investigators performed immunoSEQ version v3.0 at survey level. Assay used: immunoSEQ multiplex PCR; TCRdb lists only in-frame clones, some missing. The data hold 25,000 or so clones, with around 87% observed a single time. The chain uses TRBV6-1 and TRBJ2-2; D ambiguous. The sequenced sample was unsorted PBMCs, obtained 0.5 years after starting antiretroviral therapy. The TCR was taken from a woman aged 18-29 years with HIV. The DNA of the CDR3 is TGTGCCAGCAGTGAAAAGGAGCCCGGGGAGCTGTTTTTT. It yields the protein CASSEKEPGELFF.